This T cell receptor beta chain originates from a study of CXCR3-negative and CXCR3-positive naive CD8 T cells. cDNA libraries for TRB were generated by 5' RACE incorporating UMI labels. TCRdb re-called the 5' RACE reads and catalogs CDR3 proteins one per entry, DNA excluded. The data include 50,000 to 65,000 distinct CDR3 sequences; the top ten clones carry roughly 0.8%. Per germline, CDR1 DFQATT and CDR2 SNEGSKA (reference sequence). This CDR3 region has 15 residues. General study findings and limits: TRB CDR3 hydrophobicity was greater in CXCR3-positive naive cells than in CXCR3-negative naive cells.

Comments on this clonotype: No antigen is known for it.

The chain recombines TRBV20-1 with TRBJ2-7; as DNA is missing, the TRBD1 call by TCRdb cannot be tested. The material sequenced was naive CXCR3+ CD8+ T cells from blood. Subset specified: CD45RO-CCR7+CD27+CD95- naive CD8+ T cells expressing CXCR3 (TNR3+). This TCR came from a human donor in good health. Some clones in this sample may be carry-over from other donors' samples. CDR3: CSAQYPDREGYEQYF.